The rows below give T cell receptor beta chains drawn from one sample of a study of blood T cell repertoires in COVID-19. Only in-frame clones appear in the TCRdb table, and some are missing; sequencing was by immunoSEQ multiplex PCR. The sample yields about 120,000 clones, roughly three quarters seen once. Sample: peripheral blood. These receptor sequences come from a woman over 75 with acute or convalescent COVID-19. Both conserved end residues are part of each CDR3.

V,CDR3
TRBV4-1,CASSQEGTGGDYGYTF
TRBV28,CASSSTQGAGNQPQHF
TRBV29-1,CSVHQGQSYGYTF
TRBV6-5,CASSYTVSGGNTIYF
TRBV5-1,CASSRPAGGEQFF
TRBV27,CASSPGGGGNQPQHF
TRBV30,CAWRERQGLYEKLFF
TRBV9,CASSVRQGAGNEQFF
TRBV7-2,CASSSGLLGTQYF
TRBV7-2,CASSPAGQEETQYF
TRBV19,CASSIWGLGPRSTDTQYF
TRBV18,CASSPWTSYGYTF
TRBV28,CASHRDRVFGYTF
TRBV27,CASSPGVSSQYF
TRBV7-8,CASSLASGVEQFF
TRBV5-4,CASSLTGVGTEAFF
TRBV19,CASSPRTVPIEKLFF
TRBV5-1,CASSLAGGASTEAFF